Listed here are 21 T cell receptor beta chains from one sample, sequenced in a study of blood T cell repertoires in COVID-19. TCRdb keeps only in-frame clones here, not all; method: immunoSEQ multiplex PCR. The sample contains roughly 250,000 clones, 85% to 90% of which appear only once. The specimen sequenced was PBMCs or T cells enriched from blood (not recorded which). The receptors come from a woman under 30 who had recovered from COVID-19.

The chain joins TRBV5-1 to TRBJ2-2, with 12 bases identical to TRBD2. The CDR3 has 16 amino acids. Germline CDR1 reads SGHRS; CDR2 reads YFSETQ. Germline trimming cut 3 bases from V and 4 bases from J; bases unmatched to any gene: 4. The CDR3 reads CASSSSGGESTGELFF. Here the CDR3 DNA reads TGCGCCAGCAGCTCTAGCGGGGGGGAATCCACCGGGGAGCTGTTTTTT.

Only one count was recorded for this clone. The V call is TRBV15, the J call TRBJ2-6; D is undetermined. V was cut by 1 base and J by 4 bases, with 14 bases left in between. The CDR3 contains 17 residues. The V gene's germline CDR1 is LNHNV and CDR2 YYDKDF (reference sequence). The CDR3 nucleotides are TGTGCCACCAGCAGAGGAACAGAAATGTCAGGGGCCAACGTCCTGACTTTC. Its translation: CATSRGTEMSGANVLTF.

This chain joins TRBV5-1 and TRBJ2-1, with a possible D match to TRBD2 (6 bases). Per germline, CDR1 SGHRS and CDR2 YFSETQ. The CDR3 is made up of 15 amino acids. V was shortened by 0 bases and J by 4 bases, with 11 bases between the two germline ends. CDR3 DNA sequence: TGCGCCAGCAGCTTGGAATCGGGGGAGTACAATGAGCAGTTCTTC. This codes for CASSLESGEYNEQFF.

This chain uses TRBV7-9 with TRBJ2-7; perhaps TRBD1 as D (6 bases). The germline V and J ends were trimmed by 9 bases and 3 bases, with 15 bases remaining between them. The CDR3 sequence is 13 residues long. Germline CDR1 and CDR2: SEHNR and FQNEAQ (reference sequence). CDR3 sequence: CASWGAGVYEQYF. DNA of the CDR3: TGTGCCAGTTGGGGAGCAGGGGTCTACGAGCAGTACTTC.

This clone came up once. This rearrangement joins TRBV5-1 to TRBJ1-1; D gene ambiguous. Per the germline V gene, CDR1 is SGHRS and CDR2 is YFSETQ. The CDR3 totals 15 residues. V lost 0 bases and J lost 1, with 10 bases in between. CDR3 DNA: TGCGCCAGCAGCTTGGTCGACGGAGCGAACACTGAAGCTTTCTTT. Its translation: CASSLVDGANTEAFF.

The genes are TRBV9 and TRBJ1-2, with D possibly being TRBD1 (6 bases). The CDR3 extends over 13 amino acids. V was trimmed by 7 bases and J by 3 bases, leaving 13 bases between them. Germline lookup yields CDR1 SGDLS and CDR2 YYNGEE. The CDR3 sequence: CASSRDTYYGYTF. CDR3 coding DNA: TGTGCCAGCTCCCGGGACACTTACTATGGCTACACCTTC. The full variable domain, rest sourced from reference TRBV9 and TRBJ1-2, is DSGVTQTPKHLITATGQRVTLRCSPRSGDLSVYWYQQSLDQGLQFLIQYYNGEERAKGNILERFSAQQFPDLHSELNLSSLELGDSALYFCASSRDTYYGYTFGSGTRLTVV.

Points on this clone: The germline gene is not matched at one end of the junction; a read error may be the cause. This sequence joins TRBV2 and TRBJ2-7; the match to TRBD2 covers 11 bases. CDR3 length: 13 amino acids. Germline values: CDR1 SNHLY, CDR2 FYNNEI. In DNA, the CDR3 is TGTGCGAGCAGTTCTAGCGGGGGGTGGGAGCAGTACTTC. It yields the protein CASSSSGGWEQYF.

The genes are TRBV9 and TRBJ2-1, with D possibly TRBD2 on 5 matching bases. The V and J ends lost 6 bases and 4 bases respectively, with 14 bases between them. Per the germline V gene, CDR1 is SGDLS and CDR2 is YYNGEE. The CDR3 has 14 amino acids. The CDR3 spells CASTAPGKYNEQFF. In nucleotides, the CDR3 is TGTGCCAGCACCGCTCCGGGGAAGTACAATGAGCAGTTCTTC.

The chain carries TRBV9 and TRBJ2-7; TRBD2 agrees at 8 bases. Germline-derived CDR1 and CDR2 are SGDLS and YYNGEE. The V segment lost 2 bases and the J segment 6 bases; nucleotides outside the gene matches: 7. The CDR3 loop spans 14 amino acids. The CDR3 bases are TGTGCCAGCAGCGTTGGGGCGGGGGGCTTCGAGCAGTACTTC. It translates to CASSVGAGGFEQYF.

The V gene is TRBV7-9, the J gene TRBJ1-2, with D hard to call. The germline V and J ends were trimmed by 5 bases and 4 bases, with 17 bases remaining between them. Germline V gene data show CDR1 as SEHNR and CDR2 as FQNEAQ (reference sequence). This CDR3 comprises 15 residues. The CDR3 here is CASSLQARLPYGYTF. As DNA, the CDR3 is TGTGCCAGCAGCCTTCAAGCCAGGTTACCCTATGGCTACACCTTC.

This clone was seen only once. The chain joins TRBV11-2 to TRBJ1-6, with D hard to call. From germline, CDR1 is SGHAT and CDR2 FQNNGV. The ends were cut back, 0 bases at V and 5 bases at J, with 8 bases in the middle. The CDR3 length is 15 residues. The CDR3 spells CASSLEAGNNSPLHF. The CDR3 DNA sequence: TGTGCCAGCAGCTTAGAGGCGGGGAATAATTCACCCCTCCACTTT.

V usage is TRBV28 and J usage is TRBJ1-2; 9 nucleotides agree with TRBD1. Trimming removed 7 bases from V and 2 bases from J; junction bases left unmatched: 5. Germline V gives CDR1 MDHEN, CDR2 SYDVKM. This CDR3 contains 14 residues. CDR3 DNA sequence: TGTGCCAGCACCCACGGGACAGGGAACTATGGCTACACCTTC. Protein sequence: CASTHGTGNYGYTF.

The CDR3 loop reads CASSPGLAVSSYEQYF. CDR3 sequence (DNA): TGTGCCAGCAGCCCCGGACTAGCGGTAAGCTCCTACGAGCAGTACTTC. The chain combines TRBV7-9 with TRBJ2-7; 10 bases are shared with TRBD2. This CDR3 region has 16 residues. Germline loops: CDR1 SEHNR, CDR2 FQNEAQ (reference sequence). The ends lost 5 bases at V and 0 bases at J; junction bases unmatched: 7.

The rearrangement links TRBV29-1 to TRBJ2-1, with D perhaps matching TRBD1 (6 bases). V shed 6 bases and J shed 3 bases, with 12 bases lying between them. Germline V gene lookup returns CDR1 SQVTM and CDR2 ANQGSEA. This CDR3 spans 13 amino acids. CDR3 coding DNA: TGCAGCGTGCCGGAACAGGGCTACAATGAGCAGTTCTTC. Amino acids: CSVPEQGYNEQFF.

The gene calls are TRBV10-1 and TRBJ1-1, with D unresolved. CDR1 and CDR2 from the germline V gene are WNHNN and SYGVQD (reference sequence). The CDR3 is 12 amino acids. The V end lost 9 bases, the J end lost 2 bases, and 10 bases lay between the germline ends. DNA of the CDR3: TGCGCCAGTATGGGCGTAAACACTGAAGCTTTCTTT. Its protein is CASMGVNTEAFF.

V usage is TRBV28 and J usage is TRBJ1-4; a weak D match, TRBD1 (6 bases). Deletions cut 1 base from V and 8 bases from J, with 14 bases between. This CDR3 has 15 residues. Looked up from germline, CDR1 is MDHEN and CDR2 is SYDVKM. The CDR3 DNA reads TGTGCCAGCAGTTTATCACAGGGTTTCGGGGAAAAACTGTTTTTT. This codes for CASSLSQGFGEKLFF.

DNA of the CDR3: TGTGCCAGCAGCCGGGACACCTACGAGCAGTACTTC. It translates to CASSRDTYEQYF. The V gene is TRBV28, the J gene TRBJ2-7; D may be TRBD1 (6 bases). The ends were cut back, 6 bases at V and 2 bases at J, with 8 bases in the middle. Germline loops: CDR1 MDHEN, CDR2 SYDVKM. The CDR3 covers 12 residues.

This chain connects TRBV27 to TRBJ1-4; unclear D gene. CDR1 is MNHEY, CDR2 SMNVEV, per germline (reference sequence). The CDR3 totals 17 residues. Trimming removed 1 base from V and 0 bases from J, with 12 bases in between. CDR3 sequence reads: CASSLYSTLATNEKLFF. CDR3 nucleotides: TGTGCCAGCAGTTTATACAGCACCCTTGCAACTAATGAAAAACTGTTTTTT.

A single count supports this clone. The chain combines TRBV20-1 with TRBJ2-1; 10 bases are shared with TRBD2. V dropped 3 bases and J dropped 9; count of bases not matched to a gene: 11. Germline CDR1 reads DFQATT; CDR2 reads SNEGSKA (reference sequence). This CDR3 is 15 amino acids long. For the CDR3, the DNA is TGCAGTGCTAGTTTAGCTAGCGGGGGTGGTATTGAGCAGTTCTTC. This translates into CSASLASGGGIEQFF.

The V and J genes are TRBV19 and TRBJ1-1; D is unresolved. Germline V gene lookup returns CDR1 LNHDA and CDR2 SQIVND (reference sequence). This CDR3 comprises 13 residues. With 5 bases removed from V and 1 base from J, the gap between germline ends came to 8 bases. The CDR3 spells CASSLAQNTEAFF. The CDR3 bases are TGTGCCAGTAGTTTGGCCCAGAACACTGAAGCTTTCTTT.

The DNA for the CDR3 is TGTGCCAGTGGGGCCTCGGGTAGCGGGGCCCAAGAGACCCAGTACTTC. Encoded protein: CASGASGSGAQETQYF. The chain employs TRBV3-1 (or the pseudogene TRBV3-2) and TRBJ2-5; 8 bases match TRBD2. Germline V CDR1 and CDR2: LGHDT, YNNKEL (reference sequence). The CDR3 spans 16 residues. V trimming: 9 bases; J trimming: 1 base; junction bases outside the gene matches: 13.